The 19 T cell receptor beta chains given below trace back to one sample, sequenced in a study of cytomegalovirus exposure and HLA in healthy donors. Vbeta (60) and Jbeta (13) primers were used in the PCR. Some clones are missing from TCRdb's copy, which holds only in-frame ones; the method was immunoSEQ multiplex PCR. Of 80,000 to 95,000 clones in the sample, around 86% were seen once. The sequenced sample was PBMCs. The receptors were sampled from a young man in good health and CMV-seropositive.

This chain's CDR3 is CASSLNTGEAFF. The CDR3 coding sequence is TGTGCCAGCAGCCTCAACACAGGGGAAGCTTTCTTT. The chain couples TRBV7-9 to TRBJ1-1, with a tentative D call TRBD1 (6 bases). The length of the CDR3 is 12 residues. Germline CDR1 is SEHNR and CDR2 is FQNEAQ (reference sequence). V lost 5 bases, J lost 8 bases, and 12 bases lay in between. Variable domain in full (rest from reference TRBV7-9 and TRBJ1-1): DTGVSQNPRHKITKRGQNVTFRCDPISEHNRLYWYRQTLGQGPEFLTYFQNEAQLEKSRLLSDRFSAERPKGSFSTLEIQRTEQGDSAMYLCASSLNTGEAFFGQGTRLTVV.

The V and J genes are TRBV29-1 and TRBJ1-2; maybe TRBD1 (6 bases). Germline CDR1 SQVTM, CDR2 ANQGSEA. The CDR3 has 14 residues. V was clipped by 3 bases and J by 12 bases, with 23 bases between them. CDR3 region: CSVDSSGPVQGNTF. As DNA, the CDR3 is TGCAGCGTTGATTCGAGTGGGCCCGTACAGGGAAACACCTTC.

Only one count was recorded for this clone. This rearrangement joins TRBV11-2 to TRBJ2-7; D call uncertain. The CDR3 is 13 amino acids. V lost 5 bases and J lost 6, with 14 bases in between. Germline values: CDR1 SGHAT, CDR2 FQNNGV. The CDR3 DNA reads TGTGCCAGCAGCGCCAAAGTGGAGAGCGAGCAGTACTTC. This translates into CASSAKVESEQYF.

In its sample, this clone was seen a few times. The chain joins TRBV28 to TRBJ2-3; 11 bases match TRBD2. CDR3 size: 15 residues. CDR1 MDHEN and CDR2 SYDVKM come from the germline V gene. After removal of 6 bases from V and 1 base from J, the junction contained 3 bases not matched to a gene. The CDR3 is CASSYSGRGTDTQYF. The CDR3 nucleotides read TGTGCCAGCAGCTATAGCGGGAGGGGCACAGATACGCAGTATTTT.

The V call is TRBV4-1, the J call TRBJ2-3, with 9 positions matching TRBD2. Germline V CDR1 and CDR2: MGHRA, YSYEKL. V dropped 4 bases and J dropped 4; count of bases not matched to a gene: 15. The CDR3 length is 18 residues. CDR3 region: CASSPRRWGGRGPDTQYF. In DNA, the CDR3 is TGCGCCAGCAGCCCTAGACGATGGGGCGGGAGGGGGCCAGATACGCAGTATTTT.

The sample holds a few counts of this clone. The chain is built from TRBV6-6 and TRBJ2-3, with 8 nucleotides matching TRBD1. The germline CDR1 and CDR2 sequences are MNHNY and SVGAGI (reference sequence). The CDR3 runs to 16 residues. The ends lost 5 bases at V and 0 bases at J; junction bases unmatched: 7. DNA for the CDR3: TGTGCCAGCAGTGCCCCCGGACAGGGTAGCACAGATACGCAGTATTTT. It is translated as CASSAPGQGSTDTQYF.

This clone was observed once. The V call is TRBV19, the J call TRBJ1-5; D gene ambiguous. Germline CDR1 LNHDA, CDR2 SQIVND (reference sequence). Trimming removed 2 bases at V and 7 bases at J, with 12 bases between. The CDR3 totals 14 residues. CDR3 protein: CASSISSVAQPQHF. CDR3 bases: TGTGCCAGTAGTATATCCTCCGTGGCCCAGCCCCAGCATTTT. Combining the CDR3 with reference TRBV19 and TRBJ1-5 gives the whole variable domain DGGITQSPKYLFRKEGQNVTLSCEQNLNHDAMYWYRQDPGQGLRLIYYSQIVNDFQKGDIAEGYSVSREKKESFPLTVTSAQKNPTAFYLCASSISSVAQPQHFGDGTRLSIL.

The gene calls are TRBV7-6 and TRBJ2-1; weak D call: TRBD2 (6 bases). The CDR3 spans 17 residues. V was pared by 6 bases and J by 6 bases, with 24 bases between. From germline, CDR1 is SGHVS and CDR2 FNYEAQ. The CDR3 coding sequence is TGTGCCAGCAGTTCCCCGGGCCTCACACGGGGGTTCAATGAGCAGTTCTTC. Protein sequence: CASSSPGLTRGFNEQFF.

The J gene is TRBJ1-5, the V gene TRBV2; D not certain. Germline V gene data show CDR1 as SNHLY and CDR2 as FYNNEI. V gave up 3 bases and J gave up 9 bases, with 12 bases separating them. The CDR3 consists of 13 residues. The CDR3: CASSDREEMPQHF. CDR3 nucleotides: TGTGCCAGCAGTGATAGAGAGGAAATGCCCCAGCATTTT.

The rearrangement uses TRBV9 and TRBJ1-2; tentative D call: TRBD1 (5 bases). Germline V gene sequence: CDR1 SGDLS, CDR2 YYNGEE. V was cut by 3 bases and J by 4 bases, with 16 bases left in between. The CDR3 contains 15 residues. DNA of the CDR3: TGTGCCAGCAGCGCAGCGACAGCTGGGGTCTATGGCTACACCTTC. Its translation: CASSAATAGVYGYTF.

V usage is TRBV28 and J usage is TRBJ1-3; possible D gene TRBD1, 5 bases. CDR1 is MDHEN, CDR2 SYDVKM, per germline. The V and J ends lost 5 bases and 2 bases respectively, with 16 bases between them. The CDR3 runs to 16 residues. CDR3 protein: CASSPASGGPGNTIYF. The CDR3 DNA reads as TGTGCCAGCAGTCCCGCTTCCGGGGGACCTGGAAACACCATATATTTT.

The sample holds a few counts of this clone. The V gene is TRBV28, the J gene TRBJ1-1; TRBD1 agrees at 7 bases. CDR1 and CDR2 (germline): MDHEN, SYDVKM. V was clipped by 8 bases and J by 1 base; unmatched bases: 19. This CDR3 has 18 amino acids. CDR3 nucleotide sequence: TGTGCCAGCTACCTTCAGAGGGGGCGAAGTACGGGGAACACTGAAGCTTTCTTT. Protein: CASYLQRGRSTGNTEAFF.

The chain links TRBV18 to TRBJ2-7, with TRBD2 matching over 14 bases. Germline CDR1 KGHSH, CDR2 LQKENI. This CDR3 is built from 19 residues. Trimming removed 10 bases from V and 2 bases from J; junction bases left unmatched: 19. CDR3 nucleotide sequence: TGTGCCACCTCGAGCTTAGCCGGGACTAGCGGGAGTTCCCCCTACGAGCAGTACTTC. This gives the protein CATSSLAGTSGSSPYEQYF.

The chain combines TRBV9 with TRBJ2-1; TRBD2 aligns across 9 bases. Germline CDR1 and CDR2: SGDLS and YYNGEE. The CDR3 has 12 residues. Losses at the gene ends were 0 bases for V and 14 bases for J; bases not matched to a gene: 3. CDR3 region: CASSVGSGGKFF. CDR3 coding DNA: TGTGCCAGCAGCGTAGGTAGCGGGGGAAAGTTCTTC.

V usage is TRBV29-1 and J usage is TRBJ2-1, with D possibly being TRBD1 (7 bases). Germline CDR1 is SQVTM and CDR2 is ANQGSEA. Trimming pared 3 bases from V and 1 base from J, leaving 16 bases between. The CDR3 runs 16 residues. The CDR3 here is CSVEMGQGGSYNEQFF. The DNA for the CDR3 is TGCAGCGTTGAGATGGGTCAGGGGGGTTCCTACAATGAGCAGTTCTTC.

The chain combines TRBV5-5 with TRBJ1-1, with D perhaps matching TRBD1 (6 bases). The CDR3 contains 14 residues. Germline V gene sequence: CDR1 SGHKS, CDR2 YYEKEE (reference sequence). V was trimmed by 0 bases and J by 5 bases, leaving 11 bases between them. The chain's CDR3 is CASSLAGVGTEAFF. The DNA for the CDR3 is TGTGCCAGCAGCTTGGCAGGGGTGGGTACTGAAGCTTTCTTT.

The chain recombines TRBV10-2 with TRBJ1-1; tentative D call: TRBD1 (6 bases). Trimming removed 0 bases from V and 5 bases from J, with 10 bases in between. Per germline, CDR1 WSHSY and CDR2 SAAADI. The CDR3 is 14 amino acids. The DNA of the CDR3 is TGCGCCAGCAGTGAGTCCTCAGGGGTTACTGAAGCTTTCTTT. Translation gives CASSESSGVTEAFF.

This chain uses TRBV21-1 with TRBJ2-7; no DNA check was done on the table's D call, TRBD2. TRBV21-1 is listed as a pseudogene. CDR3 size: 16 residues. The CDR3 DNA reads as TGTGCCAGCAGCTTTTTTGGGACTAGCGGTCCGTACGAGCAGTACTTC. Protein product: CASSFFGTSGPYEQYF.

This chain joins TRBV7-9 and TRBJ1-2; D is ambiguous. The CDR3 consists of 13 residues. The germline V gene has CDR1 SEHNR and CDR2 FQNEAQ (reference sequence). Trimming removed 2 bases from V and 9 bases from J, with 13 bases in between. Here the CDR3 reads CASSLIQYDSYTF. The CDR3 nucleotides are TGTGCCAGCAGCTTAATACAGTACGACAGCTACACCTTC. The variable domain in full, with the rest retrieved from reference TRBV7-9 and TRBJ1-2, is DTGVSQNPRHKITKRGQNVTFRCDPISEHNRLYWYRQTLGQGPEFLTYFQNEAQLEKSRLLSDRFSAERPKGSFSTLEIQRTEQGDSAMYLCASSLIQYDSYTFGSGTRLTVV.